The rows below give T cell receptor beta chains drawn from one sample of a study of OX40 agonist ivuxolimab in advanced cancers. This table comes from immunoSEQ multiplex PCR, and its TCRdb copy is limited to in-frame clones, with some not included. The sample consists of more than 20,000 clones, around 85% of them appearing once. Sequences were derived from CD4+ or CD8+ T cells sorted from blood, sampled in a trial of the OX40 agonist ivuxolimab. The origin of the receptors is an adult with an advanced solid tumor such as melanoma, head and neck, liver or kidney cancer. The conserved cysteine and the conserved F or W are not part of the CDR3 here. The D gene is left open where the match is weak.

V | D | length | CDR3
TRBV7-2 | NA | 13 | ASSLDSPGTGELF
TRBV5-1 | NA | 13 | ASSLGPGQNYGYT
TRBV18 | TRBD1 | 12 | ASSPKDRVGEQY
TRBV6-5 | TRBD1 | 12 | ARRDRQTNEKLF
TRBV19 | NA | 12 | ASSERQSSYEQY
TRBV13 | TRBD1 | 11 | ASIRGQGSPLH
TRBV5-1 | NA | 13 | ASIRSPDNMGEQY
TRBV7-6 | NA | 13 | ASSLDPGGTVEQY
TRBV18 | NA | 12 | ASSPQGGNTEAF
TRBV6-6 | TRBD1 | 11 | ASGTGDGNTIY
TRBV4-3 | TRBD2 | 14 | ASSQISGRAGDTQY
TRBV2 | NA | 11 | ASSVSLTEKLF
TRBV9 | TRBD1 | 12 | ASSVQGDSYEQY
TRBV10-3 | NA | 16 | AISIYSCIQSRANVLT
TRBV2 | TRBD2 | 14 | ASTQRGGGIQETQY
TRBV29-1 | NA | 9 | SVERGSGYT
TRBV10-3 | TRBD1 | 10 | ATSDRGTEAF
TRBV13 | TRBD2 | 14 | ASSLYERGPYNEQF
TRBV7-3 | NA | 11 | ASSPCSSCEQY
TRBV11-3 | NA | 12 | ASSREWGNTEAF
TRBV12-5 | NA | 10 | ASELNTGELF
TRBV7-9 | TRBD1 | 13 | ASSRSGTGNYEQY
TRBV7-2 | NA | 11 | ASTLSGAGTIY
TRBV9 | TRBD1 | 13 | ASSEGAGNNSPLH
TRBV15 | NA | 17 | ATSRDSRGTVFSYNEQF
TRBV18 | TRBD1 | 14 | ASSPFRDRSTGELF
TRBV11-2 | TRBD1 | 14 | ASSLGRQGGRSEQY
TRBV11-1 | TRBD1 | 11 | ASSLDRPHEQF
TRBV7-8 | NA | 15 | ASTHILQGPGANVLT
TRBV6-1 | TRBD2 | 13 | ASSEASGGPDTQY
TRBV19 | TRBD1 | 14 | ASSAKGTGGQETQY
TRBV4-3 | NA | 11 | ASSPPGLGTQY
TRBV7-9 | NA | 9 | ASRARGPAF
TRBV6-5 | TRBD1 | 12 | ASKGAQTLYGYT
TRBV6-1 | NA | 10 | ASSELYNEQF
TRBV5-6 | NA | 14 | ASSLGLGSSSYEQY
TRBV10-3 | TRBD2 | 14 | AISRTGTSDQETQY
TRBV6-5 | NA | 14 | ASSYHVQIHTGELF
TRBV7-9 | NA | 11 | ASSLDLNTEAF
TRBV5-5 | TRBD1 | 12 | ASSVTGVDGELF
TRBV6-5 | NA | 11 | ASKGLTSYEQY
TRBV4-1 | NA | 13 | ASSQVGIYQETQY
TRBV5-1 | TRBD2 | 14 | ASSLSPSGSTDTQY
TRBV9 | NA | 12 | ASSVSGRNREQY
TRBV11-3 | NA | 13 | ASSLGSKGTDTQY
TRBV5-1 | NA | 13 | ASSLEGGRLYGYT